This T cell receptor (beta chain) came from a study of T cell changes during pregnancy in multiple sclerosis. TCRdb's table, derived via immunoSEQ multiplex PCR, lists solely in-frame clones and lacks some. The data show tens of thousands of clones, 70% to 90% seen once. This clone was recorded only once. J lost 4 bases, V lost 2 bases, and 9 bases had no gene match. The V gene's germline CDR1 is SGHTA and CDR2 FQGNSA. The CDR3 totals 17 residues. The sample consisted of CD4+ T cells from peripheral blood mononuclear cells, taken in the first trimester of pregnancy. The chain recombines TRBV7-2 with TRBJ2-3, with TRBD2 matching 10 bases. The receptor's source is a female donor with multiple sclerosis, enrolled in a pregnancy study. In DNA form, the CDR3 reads TGTGCCAGCAGCTTACTCCCAGCGGGGGGGCCTGCAGATACGCAGTATTTT. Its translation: CASSLLPAGGPADTQYF.